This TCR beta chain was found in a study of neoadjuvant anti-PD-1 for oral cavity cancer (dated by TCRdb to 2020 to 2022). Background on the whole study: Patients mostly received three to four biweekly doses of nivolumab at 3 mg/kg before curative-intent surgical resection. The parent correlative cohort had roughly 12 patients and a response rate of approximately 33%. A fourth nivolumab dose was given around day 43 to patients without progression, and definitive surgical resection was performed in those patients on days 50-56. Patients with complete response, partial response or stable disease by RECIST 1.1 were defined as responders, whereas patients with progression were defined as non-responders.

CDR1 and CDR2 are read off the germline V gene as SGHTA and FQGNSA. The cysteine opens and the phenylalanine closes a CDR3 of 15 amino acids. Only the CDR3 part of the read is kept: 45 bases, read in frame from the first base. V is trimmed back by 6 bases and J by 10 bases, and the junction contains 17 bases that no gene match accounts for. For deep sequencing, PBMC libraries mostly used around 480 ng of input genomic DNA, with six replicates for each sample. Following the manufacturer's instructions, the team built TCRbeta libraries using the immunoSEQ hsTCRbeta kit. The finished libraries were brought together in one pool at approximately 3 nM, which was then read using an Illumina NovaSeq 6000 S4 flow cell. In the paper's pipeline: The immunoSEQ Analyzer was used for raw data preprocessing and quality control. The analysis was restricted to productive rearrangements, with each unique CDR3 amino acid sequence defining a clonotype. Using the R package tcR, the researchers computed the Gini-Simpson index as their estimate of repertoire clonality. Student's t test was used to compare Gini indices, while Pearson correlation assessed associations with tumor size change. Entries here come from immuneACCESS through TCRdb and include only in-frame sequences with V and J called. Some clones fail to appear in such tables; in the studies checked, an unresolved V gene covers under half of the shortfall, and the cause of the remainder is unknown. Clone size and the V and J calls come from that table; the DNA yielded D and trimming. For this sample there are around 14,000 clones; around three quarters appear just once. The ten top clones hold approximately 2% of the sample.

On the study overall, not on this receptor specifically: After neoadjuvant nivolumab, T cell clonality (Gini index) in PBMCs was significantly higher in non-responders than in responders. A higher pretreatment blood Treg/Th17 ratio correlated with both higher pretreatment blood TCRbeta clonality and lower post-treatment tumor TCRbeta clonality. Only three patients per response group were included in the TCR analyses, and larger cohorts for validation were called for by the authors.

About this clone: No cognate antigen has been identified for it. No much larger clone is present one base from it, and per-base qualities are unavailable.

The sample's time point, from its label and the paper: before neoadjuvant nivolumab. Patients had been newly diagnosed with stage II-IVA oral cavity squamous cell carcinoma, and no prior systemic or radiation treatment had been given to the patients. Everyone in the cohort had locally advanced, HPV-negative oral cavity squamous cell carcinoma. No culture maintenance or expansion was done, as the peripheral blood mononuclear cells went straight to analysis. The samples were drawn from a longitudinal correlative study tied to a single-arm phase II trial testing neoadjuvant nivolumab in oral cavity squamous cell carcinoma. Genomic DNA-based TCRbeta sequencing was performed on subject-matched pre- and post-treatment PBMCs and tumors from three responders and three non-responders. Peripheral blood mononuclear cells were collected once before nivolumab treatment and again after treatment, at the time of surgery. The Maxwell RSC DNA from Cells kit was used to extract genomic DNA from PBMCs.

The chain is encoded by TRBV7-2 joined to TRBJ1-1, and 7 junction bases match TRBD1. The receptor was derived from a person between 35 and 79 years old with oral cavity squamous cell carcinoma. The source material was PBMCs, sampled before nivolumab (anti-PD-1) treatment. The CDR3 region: CASSSNLRQGNGAFF. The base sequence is TGTGCCAGCAGTTCTAATCTTCGACAGGGAAATGGAGCTTTCTTT. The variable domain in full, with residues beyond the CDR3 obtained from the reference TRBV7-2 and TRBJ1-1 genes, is GAGVSQSPSNKVTEKGKDVELRCDPISGHTALYWYRQSLGQGLEFLIYFQGNSAPDKSGLPSDRFSAERTGGSVSTLTIQRTQQEDSAVYLCASSSNLRQGNGAFFGQGTRLTVV.